A selection of T cell receptor beta chains follows, all from one sample in a study of preoperative IRX-2 immunotherapy in early breast cancer. Sequenced by immunoSEQ multiplex PCR; TCRdb stores in-frame clones only, minus some. The sample holds some 99,000 clones, more than 80% seen once. The sequencing here drew on tumor tissue, taken after IRX-2 immunotherapy. These receptor sequences come from a human donor with breast cancer. CDR3s include the opening cysteine and the closing phenylalanine or tryptophan. D genes are given only for firm matches. For some rows the clone size is stated as once, few or many, or as a class when expanded; others skip it.

D	J	V	size	CDR3	DNA
TRBD1	TRBJ1-2	TRBV6-8	.	CASSYDGQVDGYTF	TGTGCCAGCAGTTACGACGGACAGGTAGATGGCTACACCTTC
.	TRBJ1-1	TRBV1	.	CASSQAKLGANTEAFF	TGCGCCAGCAGCCAAGCAAAATTAGGGGCGAACACTGAAGCTTTCTTT
.	TRBJ1-1	TRBV2	.	CASSDVGVRNTEAFF	TGTGCCAGCAGTGATGTAGGGGTGAGGAACACTGAAGCTTTCTTT
.	TRBJ2-7	TRBV30	.	CAWSVRAHEQYF	TGTGCCTGGAGTGTAAGGGCCCACGAGCAGTACTTC
TRBD1	TRBJ1-4	TRBV18	.	CASSRSTGTGGEKLFF	TGTGCCAGCTCACGCTCTACCGGGACAGGGGGTGAAAAACTGTTTTTT
.	TRBJ2-3	TRBV6-8	.	CASSYARSGTDTQYF	TGTGCCAGCAGTTACGCCCGGAGCGGCACAGATACGCAGTATTTT
.	TRBJ1-1	TRBV28	few	CASSPPGNTEAFF	TGTGCCAGCTCCCCCCCAGGGAACACTGAAGCTTTCTTT
.	TRBJ1-3	TRBV28	.	CASSAGKMGEVNTIYF	TGTGCCAGCAGTGCAGGGAAAATGGGGGAGGTAAACACCATATATTTT
TRBD1	TRBJ1-2	TRBV29-1	.	CSVVGGQPNYGYTF	TGCAGCGTTGTGGGGGGACAGCCTAACTATGGCTACACCTTC
.	TRBJ1-3	TRBV28	.	CASTPRDAGLIRSGNTIYF	TGTGCCAGCACGCCTCGGGATGCGGGTTTGATTCGGTCTGGAAACACCATATATTTT
.	TRBJ1-6	TRBV28	.	CASSFPYSPLHF	TGTGCCAGCAGTTTCCCCTATTCACCCCTCCACTTT
.	TRBJ1-5	TRBV10-3	.	CAISEGRVGQPQHF	TGTGCCATCAGTGAGGGGCGGGTGGGTCAGCCCCAGCATTTT
TRBD1	TRBJ1-5	TRBV19	.	CASSNHRGQPQHF	TGTGCCAGTAGTAACCACAGGGGTCAGCCCCAGCATTTT
TRBD1	TRBJ2-1	TRBV6-8	.	CASSRQGASEQFF	TGTGCCAGCAGTCGACAGGGGGCGAGTGAGCAGTTCTTC
TRBD1	TRBJ2-7	TRBV6-8	.	CAISAGTALVEQYF	TGTGCCATCAGTGCCGGGACAGCCCTAGTGGAGCAGTACTTC
.	TRBJ1-4	TRBV15	.	CATSSRGGGNEKLFF	TGTGCCACCAGCAGCCGTGGGGGGGGGAATGAAAAACTGTTTTTT
TRBD2	TRBJ2-3	TRBV6-8	.	CASRPGLAGGPYGDTQYF	TGTGCCAGCAGACCGGGACTAGCGGGAGGGCCTTACGGAGATACGCAGTATTTT
TRBD2	TRBJ2-3	TRBV28	.	CASSSRRGSGRAKGTDTQYF	TGTGCCAGCAGTTCCCGCCGCGGTAGCGGGAGGGCCAAGGGCACAGATACGCAGTATTTT
.	TRBJ1-2	TRBV29-1	.	CSVSGYFGYGYTF	TGCAGCGTCTCAGGGTATTTCGGCTATGGCTACACCTTC
.	TRBJ1-6	TRBV5-1	.	CASSLIEREDSPLHF	TGCGCCAGCAGCTTGATTGAGAGGGAGGATTCACCCCTCCACTTT
.	TRBJ1-2	TRBV15	.	CATSRVLEGYGEGYTF	TGTGCCACCAGCAGAGTACTAGAGGGGTACGGGGAGGGCTACACCTTC
.	TRBJ2-7	TRBV28	.	CASSFLGELRGRGEQYF	TGTGCCAGCAGTTTTTTGGGCGAACTGCGGGGGCGCGGCGAGCAGTACTTC
.	TRBJ2-7	TRBV18	.	CASSPPNTAGYEQYF	TGTGCCAGCTCACCACCGAACACCGCAGGGTACGAGCAGTACTTC
TRBD1	TRBJ2-2	TRBV28	.	CASSMTGGPGELFF	TGTGCCAGCAGCATGACAGGGGGCCCCGGGGAGCTGTTTTTT
TRBD1	TRBJ2-7	TRBV7-1	.	CASSLRGQGYEQYF	TGTGCCAGCAGCCTTCGGGGACAGGGTTACGAGCAGTACTTC
.	TRBJ1-5	TRBV15	.	CATSNLRGVRYQPQHF	TGTGCCACCAGCAACCTGAGGGGGGTGAGATATCAGCCCCAGCATTTT
.	TRBJ2-2	TRBV11-3	.	CASSLEGAYTGELFF	TGTGCCAGCAGCTTAGAAGGGGCTTACACCGGGGAGCTGTTTTTT
.	TRBJ2-7	TRBV18	.	CASSSGTRREQYF	TGTGCCAGCTCATCCGGGACAAGACGAGAGCAGTACTTC
.	TRBJ1-1	TRBV5-1	.	CASSYGTANTEAFF	TGCGCCAGCAGCTACGGGACGGCGAACACTGAAGCTTTCTTT
.	TRBJ1-6	TRBV5-1	.	CASSLGQPGSPLHF	TGCGCCAGCAGCTTGGGGCAGCCAGGTTCACCCCTCCACTTT
.	TRBJ1-1	TRBV15	.	CATSRGEVDTEAFF	TGTGCCACCAGCAGAGGGGAAGTGGACACTGAAGCTTTCTTT
TRBD1	TRBJ1-4	TRBV6-8	.	CASSSSGTGVKLFF	TGTGCCAGCAGTTCATCCGGGACAGGGGTAAAACTGTTTTTT
.	TRBJ2-7	TRBV28	.	CASTLSSTVTYEQYF	TGTGCCAGCACCCTTTCTTCGACGGTTACCTACGAGCAGTACTTC
.	TRBJ2-2	TRBV7-2	.	CASSLLRNTGELFF	TGTGCCAGCAGCCTACTCCGCAACACCGGGGAGCTGTTTTTT
.	TRBJ1-4	TRBV19	.	CASSHWMTGEKLFF	TGTGCCAGTAGTCATTGGATGACAGGCGAAAAACTGTTTTTT
.	TRBJ1-5	TRBV6-8	.	CASRRTESTYQPQHF	TGTGCCAGCAGGCGGACGGAAAGTACGTATCAGCCCCAGCATTTT
.	TRBJ1-3	TRBV19	.	CATNSGLGNTIYF	TGTGCCACAAACAGTGGATTAGGAAACACCATATATTTT
.	TRBJ1-2	TRBV18	.	CASSPGTETNYGYTF	TGTGCCAGCTCACCCGGGACGGAGACTAACTATGGCTACACCTTC
TRBD2	TRBJ2-7	TRBV25-1	.	CASSGNSAGKNYEQYF	TGTGCCAGCAGTGGGAACTCAGCGGGGAAGAACTACGAGCAGTACTTC
TRBD1	TRBJ2-7	TRBV28	.	CASTPLGGYEQYF	TGTGCCAGCACCCCGCTAGGGGGCTACGAGCAGTACTTT
.	TRBJ1-6	TRBV7-4	few	CASSRDGDSPLHF	TGTGCCAGCAGCAGGGACGGAGACTCACCCCTCCACTTT
.	TRBJ2-7	TRBV6-8	.	CASYPWGASYEQYF	TGTGCCAGCTACCCTTGGGGGGCCTCCTACGAGCAGTACTTC
TRBD2	TRBJ2-3	TRBV28	.	CASSLGWEGRQYF	TGTGCCAGCAGTTTAGGTTGGGAGGGAAGGCAGTATTTT
.	TRBJ1-1	TRBV10-2	.	CASSEGPGTVTEAFF	TGCGCCAGCAGTGAGGGACCCGGGACGGTGACTGAAGCTTTCTTT
.	TRBJ2-1	TRBV6-8	few	CASTTLGYEQFF	TGTGCCAGCACTACCCTTGGATATGAGCAGTTCTTC
.	TRBJ2-1	TRBV18	.	CASSPPGLYNEQFF	TGTGCCAGCTCACCCCCGGGATTGTACAATGAGCAGTTCTTC
TRBD2	TRBJ2-7	TRBV12-5	.	CASNSRGLAGTYEQYF	TGTGCCAGCAACTCTAGGGGACTAGCGGGGACCTACGAGCAGTACTTC
.	TRBJ2-7	TRBV30	.	CAWSVGQDYEQYF	TGTGCCTGGAGTGTCGGCCAGGACTACGAGCAGTACTTC
TRBD2	TRBJ2-1	TRBV10-2	.	CASSEGTSGGDEQFF	TGCGCCAGCAGTGAGGGGACTAGCGGGGGGGATGAGCAGTTCTTC
.	TRBJ1-4	TRBV15	.	CATSRDLSVDEKLFF	TGTGCCACCAGCAGAGATCTGTCGGTAGATGAAAAACTGTTTTTT